The 30 T cell receptor beta chains reported below all come from one sample, sequenced in a study of beta chain features in type 1 diabetes. Of the isolated RNA, all was reverse transcribed, and so the sequenced material was expressed TCRB transcripts. Using immunoSEQ multiplex PCR, the repertoire was profiled, and TCRdb retains in-frame clones only, with some absent. Among over 150,000 clones listed, around 8% were seen once. The sequenced material came from central memory CD4+ T cells from blood. These TCRs come from a man aged 18 to 35 in good health.

In this sample, this clone turned up a few times. V is TRBV11-2 and J is TRBJ2-3, with TRBD2 matching over 14 bases. CDR3 size: 16 residues. V trimming: 5 bases; J trimming: 5 bases; junction bases outside the gene matches: 6. Germline CDR1 SGHAT, CDR2 FQNNGV. CDR3 sequence: CASSPGLAGDRDTQYF. The CDR3 nucleotides read TGTGCCAGCAGCCCGGGACTAGCGGGAGATAGAGATACGCAGTATTTT.

The chain joins TRBV11-2 to TRBJ1-5, with 7 positions matching TRBD1. The V gene's germline CDR1 is SGHAT and CDR2 FQNNGV. V lost 0 bases, J lost 6 bases, and 5 bases stayed unmatched. This CDR3 comprises 15 residues. The CDR3: CASSLDPAGGQPQHF. In DNA form, the CDR3 reads TGTGCCAGCAGCTTAGATCCCGCAGGGGGTCAGCCCCAGCATTTT.

This clone showed up just a few times. The CDR3 loop is CASSLTEGGYTF. CDR3 DNA sequence: TGTGCCAGCAGCTTAACGGAGGGTGGCTACACCTTC. The chain has TRBV7-9 and TRBJ1-2; D uncertain. Germline V gene sequence: CDR1 SEHNR, CDR2 FQNEAQ (reference sequence). The CDR3 covers 12 residues. The V end lost 2 bases, the J end lost 7 bases, and 8 bases lay between the germline ends.

This clone has just a few counts. J is TRBJ2-1 and V is TRBV5-1; no clear D gene. The CDR3 has 15 residues. Trimming stripped 4 bases from V and 1 base from J, with 12 bases between. Germline CDR1 reads SGHRS; CDR2 reads YFSETQ. Here the CDR3 DNA reads TGCGCCAGCAGCGCCCAACTTGGTTCCTACAATGAGCAGTTCTTC. This sequence encodes CASSAQLGSYNEQFF.

The rearrangement joins TRBV7-2 to TRBJ1-5, with a tentative D call TRBD1 (5 bases). The V end was cut by 3 bases, the J end by 9 bases, with 18 bases between. The CDR3 length is 15 residues. Germline V gene data show CDR1 as SGHTA and CDR2 as FQGNSA. CDR3 sequence: CASSFSAGSRRPQHF. The CDR3 DNA is TGTGCCAGCAGCTTCTCGGCAGGGTCCAGGCGGCCCCAGCATTTT.

The chain uses TRBV30 and TRBJ2-1, with 8 bases identical to TRBD2. Losses at the gene ends were 4 bases for V and 10 bases for J; bases not matched to a gene: 3. Germline-derived CDR1 and CDR2 are GTSNPN and SVGIG (reference sequence). CDR3 length equals 11 residues. The CDR3, as DNA: TGTGCCTGGACAGTAGCGGGGGAGCAGTTCTTC. Translation gives CAWTVAGEQFF.

This clone appeared a few times. The rearrangement uses TRBV5-6 and TRBJ2-5; TRBD2 agrees at 8 bases. J lost 3 bases, V lost 4 bases, and 8 bases had no gene match. Germline V gene data show CDR1 as SGHDT and CDR2 as YYEEEE. CDR3 size: 15 residues. Written as DNA, the CDR3 is TGTGCCAGCAGCGGGGCCGAGACTAGCGAAGAGACCCAGTACTTC. As protein: CASSGAETSEETQYF.

The chain uses TRBV30 and TRBJ2-7, with TRBD1 matching 9 bases. CDR3 size: 14 residues. Trimming removed 3 bases from V and 2 bases from J; junction bases left unmatched: 5. CDR1 and CDR2 from the germline V gene are GTSNPN and SVGIG (reference sequence). CDR3 coding DNA: TGTGCCTGGAGCGCACAGGGGGCGGCCTACGAGCAGTACTTC. This codes for CAWSAQGAAYEQYF.

This clone was seen a handful of times. The V call is TRBV14, the J call TRBJ1-2; D may be TRBD1 (5 bases). With 1 base removed from V and 7 bases from J, the gap between germline ends came to 7 bases. Germline CDR1 is SGHDN and CDR2 is FVKESK. The length of the CDR3 is 12 residues. CDR3 in DNA: TGTGCCAGCAGCCAAGCAACAGGTGGCTACACCTTC. It encodes CASSQATGGYTF.

This clone was counted between two and nine times. V usage is TRBV7-3 and J usage is TRBJ2-1; the D gene is possibly TRBD2 (5 bases). CDR3 length: 13 residues. The V gene's germline CDR1 is SGHTA and CDR2 FQGTGA. The V and J ends lost 2 bases and 3 bases respectively, with 5 bases between them. CDR3 protein: CASSLGLYNEQFF. CDR3 bases: TGTGCCAGCAGCTTAGGACTCTACAATGAGCAGTTCTTC.

This clone was counted between two and nine times. The chain is built from TRBV6-6 and TRBJ2-7; D is undetermined. Germline lookup yields CDR1 MNHNY and CDR2 SVGAGI (reference sequence). The CDR3 consists of 12 residues. The V end lost 5 bases, the J end lost 7 bases, and 12 bases lay between the germline ends. The CDR3 is CASSPLLWEQYF. The CDR3, as DNA: TGTGCCAGCAGTCCTCTACTGTGGGAGCAGTACTTC.

The V gene is TRBV6-5, the J gene TRBJ2-3, with TRBD1 identical over 8 bases. V lost 7 bases, J lost 7 bases, and 10 bases stayed unmatched. The CDR3 contains 14 residues. The germline CDR1 and CDR2 sequences are MNHEY and SVGAGI. In DNA, the CDR3 is TGTGCCAGCACCCCGGACAGGGTGCCCTATACGCAGTATTTT. Translation: CASTPDRVPYTQYF.

CDR3 region: CASSIQETQYF. The CDR3 DNA reads as TGTGCCAGCAGTATACAAGAGACCCAGTACTTC. The chain has TRBV28 and TRBJ2-5; the D is unclear. Germline values: CDR1 MDHEN, CDR2 SYDVKM. This CDR3 contains 11 residues. Trimming stripped 5 bases from V and 2 bases from J, with 3 bases between.

The sample holds a few counts of this clone. The rearrangement joins TRBV4-3 to TRBJ2-7; TRBD1 matches 10 bases. The germline gives CDR1 LGHNA, CDR2 YSLEER. Trimming removed 1 base from V and 3 bases from J; junction bases left unmatched: 6. The CDR3 has 16 amino acids. The DNA of the CDR3 is TGCGCCAGCAGCCAAGTCATGGGACAGGGGTTCTACGAGCAGTACTTC. Translating it yields CASSQVMGQGFYEQYF.

V and J are TRBV6-5 and TRBJ1-2; possible D gene TRBD1, 5 bases. This CDR3 has 13 residues. Per germline, CDR1 MNHEY and CDR2 SVGAGI. Trimming left V 2 bases short and J 2 bases short, with 6 bases between. Here the CDR3 reads CASSYDRNYGYTF. CDR3 nucleotide sequence: TGTGCCAGCAGTTACGACAGAAACTATGGCTACACCTTC.

This clone was counted many times. This sequence joins TRBV14 and TRBJ2-7; 7 bases are a match to TRBD2. The CDR3 has 15 amino acids. Trimming took 5 bases from V and 1 from J; bases not matched to a gene: 8. Looked up from germline, CDR1 is SGHDN and CDR2 is FVKESK. The DNA for the CDR3 is TGTGCCAGCAGCGGTTTCCGGGAGGCGTCCTACGAGCAGTACTTC. Translated, it gives CASSGFREASYEQYF.

V is TRBV5-5 and J is TRBJ2-2; the D gene is possibly TRBD1 (6 bases). CDR3 length equals 15 residues. Germline assignment: CDR1 SGHKS and CDR2 YYEKEE (reference sequence). Deletions cut 0 bases from V and 3 bases from J, with 9 bases between. The CDR3: CASSLVPGDTGELFF. The CDR3 DNA is TGTGCCAGCAGCTTGGTTCCAGGGGACACCGGGGAGCTGTTTTTT. The variable domain in full, with the rest retrieved from reference TRBV5-5 and TRBJ2-2, is DAGVTQSPTHLIKTRGQQVTLRCSPISGHKSVSWYQQVLGQGPQFIFQYYEKEERGRGNFPDRFSARQFPNYSSELNVNALLLGDSALYLCASSLVPGDTGELFFGEGSRLTVL.

Many counts were recorded for this clone. V and J are TRBV30 and TRBJ1-2; the match to TRBD1 covers 8 bases. The CDR3 is 12 amino acids. Looked up from germline, CDR1 is GTSNPN and CDR2 is SVGIG (reference sequence). V shed 4 bases and J 5 bases; nucleotides not matched to a gene: 3. The DNA for the CDR3 is TGTGCCTGGAAGGACAGGGAGTATGGCTACACCTTC. Translated: CAWKDREYGYTF.

This clone turned up a few times. The V and J genes are TRBV4-1 and TRBJ2-1; TRBD2 aligns across 15 bases. With 0 bases clipped from V and 8 bases from J, the junction kept 5 bases outside the gene matches. The CDR3 runs to 17 residues. From germline, CDR1 is MGHRA and CDR2 YSYEKL. The CDR3 nucleotides are TGCGCCAGCAGCCAAGATGGGGGACTAGCGGGGGGCGATGAGCAGTTCTTC. Residues: CASSQDGGLAGGDEQFF.

This clone was seen only a few times. The V gene is TRBV7-9, the J gene TRBJ1-1, with 10 bases lining up with TRBD1. V trimming: 3 bases; J trimming: 3 bases; junction bases outside the gene matches: 10. In germline, CDR1 is SEHNR, CDR2 FQNEAQ (reference sequence). The CDR3 is 17 residues long. The CDR3 protein is CASSLDRGAYRDTEAFF. CDR3 coding DNA: TGTGCCAGCAGCTTGGACAGGGGGGCTTATCGGGACACTGAAGCTTTCTTT. The full variable domain, completed using reference TRBV7-9 and TRBJ1-1, is DTGVSQNPRHKITKRGQNVTFRCDPISEHNRLYWYRQTLGQGPEFLTYFQNEAQLEKSRLLSDRFSAERPKGSFSTLEIQRTEQGDSAMYLCASSLDRGAYRDTEAFFGQGTRLTVV.

This clone was seen a handful of times. This chain uses TRBV9 with TRBJ2-2; D is possibly TRBD1 (6 bases). The V end was cut by 4 bases, the J end by 3 bases, with 16 bases between. CDR1 and CDR2 (germline): SGDLS, YYNGEE. The CDR3 is 16 amino acids. CDR3 sequence: CASSPLRDIDTGELFF. In DNA form, the CDR3 reads TGTGCCAGCAGCCCCCTCCGGGACATTGACACCGGGGAGCTGTTTTTT.

This clone was seen many times. This chain joins TRBV29-1 and TRBJ2-2; no reliable D call. V was shortened by 4 bases and J by 1 base, with 4 bases between the two germline ends. The CDR3 is made up of 12 amino acids. Looked up from germline, CDR1 is SQVTM and CDR2 is ANQGSEA. The CDR3 loop is CSVVQNTGELFF. CDR3 DNA: TGCAGCGTTGTACAGAACACCGGGGAGCTGTTTTTT.

This clone was found a few times. This sequence joins TRBV9 and TRBJ2-7; TRBD1 matches 7 bases. Germline V gene lookup returns CDR1 SGDLS and CDR2 YYNGEE. The CDR3 has 20 residues. After removal of 4 bases from V and 2 bases from J, the junction contained 24 bases not matched to a gene. CDR3 sequence (DNA): TGTGCCAGCAGCCCGCACAGAAAGGCAGTAGCTCCAGGGGGAACCTACGAGCAGTACTTC. Its translation: CASSPHRKAVAPGGTYEQYF.

This clone was found a few times. The rearrangement uses TRBV4-3 and TRBJ1-2, with D possibly being TRBD1 (5 bases). This CDR3 comprises 13 residues. The germline gives CDR1 LGHNA, CDR2 YSLEER. V shed 8 bases and J shed 2 bases, with 12 bases lying between them. Written as DNA, the CDR3 is TGCGCCAGCGCTTCTGACAGAAACTATGGCTACACCTTC. Translation: CASASDRNYGYTF.

The chain employs TRBV4-3 and TRBJ1-4, with D possibly matching TRBD1 (6 bases). The V gene's germline CDR1 is LGHNA and CDR2 YSLEER. This CDR3 comprises 15 residues. Trimming shortened V by 2 bases and J by 8 bases, and 15 bases separated the two germline ends. CDR3 loop: CASSQRRGQGEKLFF. CDR3 sequence (DNA): TGCGCCAGCAGCCAACGTAGGGGACAAGGCGAAAAACTGTTTTTT.

This clone was seen repeatedly, ten times or more. This chain joins TRBV30 and TRBJ2-7; D is undetermined. Deletions cut 1 base from V and 4 bases from J, with 5 bases between. The CDR3 spans 11 residues. CDR1 and CDR2 (germline): GTSNPN, SVGIG (reference sequence). CDR3 nucleotides: TGTGCCTGGAGTGCGCTATACGAGCAGTACTTC. Residues: CAWSALYEQYF.

The CDR3 reads CASGWRGGETQYF. The CDR3, as DNA: TGTGCCAGCGGCTGGAGGGGAGGTGAGACCCAGTACTTC. The chain links TRBV28 to TRBJ2-5; maybe TRBD2 (6 bases). Trimming took off 8 bases at V and 5 bases at J, with 15 bases between the two ends. The germline gives CDR1 MDHEN, CDR2 SYDVKM. The CDR3 extends over 13 amino acids.

J is TRBJ2-7 and V is TRBV6-1; 9 bases line up with TRBD1. V gave up 5 bases and J gave up 1 base; unmatched junction bases: 6. The CDR3 is made up of 15 amino acids. Germline V gene sequence: CDR1 MNHNS, CDR2 SASEGT. The CDR3 DNA sequence: TGTGCCAGCAGTCCCCAACAGGGGGCTTCCTACGAGCAGTACTTC. Residues: CASSPQQGASYEQYF.

This clone showed up just a few times. The rearrangement links TRBV7-2 to TRBJ2-7, with D unresolved. Trimming pared 1 base from V and 2 bases from J, leaving 6 bases between. Germline V gene sequence: CDR1 SGHTA, CDR2 FQGNSA. This CDR3 spans 13 amino acids. The CDR3 bases are TGTGCCAGCAGCTTAGTCCCGGCCTACGAGCAGTACTTC. Translation gives CASSLVPAYEQYF.

The rearrangement uses TRBV6-5 and TRBJ2-7; maybe TRBD1 (6 bases). CDR1 MNHEY and CDR2 SVGAGI come from the germline V gene. Trimming left V 2 bases short and J 0 bases short, with 11 bases between. There are 15 residues in the CDR3. The chain's CDR3 is CASSYVQGISYEQYF. The CDR3 DNA reads as TGTGCCAGCAGTTACGTACAGGGAATCTCCTACGAGCAGTACTTC.